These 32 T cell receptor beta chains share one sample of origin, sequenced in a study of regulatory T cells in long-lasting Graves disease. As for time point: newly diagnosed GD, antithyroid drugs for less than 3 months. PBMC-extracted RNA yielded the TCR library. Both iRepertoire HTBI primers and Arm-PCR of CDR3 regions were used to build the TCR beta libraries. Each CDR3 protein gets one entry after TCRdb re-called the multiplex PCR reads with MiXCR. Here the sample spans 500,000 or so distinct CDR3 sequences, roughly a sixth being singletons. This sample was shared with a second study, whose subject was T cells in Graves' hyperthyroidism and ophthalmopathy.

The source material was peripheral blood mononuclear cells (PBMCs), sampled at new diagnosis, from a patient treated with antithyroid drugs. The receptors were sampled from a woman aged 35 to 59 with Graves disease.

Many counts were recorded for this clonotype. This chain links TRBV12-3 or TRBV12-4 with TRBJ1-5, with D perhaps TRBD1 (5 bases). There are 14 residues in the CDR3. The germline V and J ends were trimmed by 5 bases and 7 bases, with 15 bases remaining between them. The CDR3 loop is CASSQGRRDQPQHF. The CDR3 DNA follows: TGTGCCAGCAGTCAGGGCAGAAGGGACCAGCCCCAGCATTTT.

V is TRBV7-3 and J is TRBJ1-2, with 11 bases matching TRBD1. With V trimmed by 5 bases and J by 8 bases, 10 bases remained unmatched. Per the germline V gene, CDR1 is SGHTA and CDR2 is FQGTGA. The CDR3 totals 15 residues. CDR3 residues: CASSAQGQGVGGYTF. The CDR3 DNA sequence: TGTGCCAGCAGCGCACAGGGACAGGGGGTGGGGGGCTACACCTTC.

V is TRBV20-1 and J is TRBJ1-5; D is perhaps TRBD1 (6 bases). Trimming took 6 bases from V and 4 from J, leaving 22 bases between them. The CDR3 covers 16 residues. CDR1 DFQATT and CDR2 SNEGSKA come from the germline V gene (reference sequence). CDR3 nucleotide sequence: TGCAGTGCCAACCTACCCGTGACAGGTCAAAATCAGCCCCAGCATTTT. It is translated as CSANLPVTGQNQPQHF.

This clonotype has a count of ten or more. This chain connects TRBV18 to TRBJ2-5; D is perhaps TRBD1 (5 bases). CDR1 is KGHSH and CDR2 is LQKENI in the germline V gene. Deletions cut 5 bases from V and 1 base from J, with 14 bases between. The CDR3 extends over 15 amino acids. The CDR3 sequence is CASSTVVGPQETQYF. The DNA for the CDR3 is TGTGCCAGCTCAACGGTTGTGGGGCCCCAAGAGACCCAGTACTTC.

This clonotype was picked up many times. The CDR3 loop is CASRPDRVTGELFF. Written as DNA, the CDR3 is TGTGCCAGCAGGCCAGACAGGGTAACCGGGGAGCTGTTTTTT. V and J are TRBV6-2 or TRBV6-3 and TRBJ2-2; 7 bases are a match to TRBD1. The CDR3 extends over 14 amino acids. CDR1 is MNHEY, CDR2 SVGEGT, per germline. The trim removed 6 bases at V and 5 bases at J, leaving 6 bases unmatched.

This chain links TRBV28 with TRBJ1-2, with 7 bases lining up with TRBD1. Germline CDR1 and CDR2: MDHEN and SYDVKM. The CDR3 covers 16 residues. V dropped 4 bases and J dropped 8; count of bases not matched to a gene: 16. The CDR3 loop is CASSYTEHDRVGGYTF. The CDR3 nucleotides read TGTGCCAGCAGTTATACGGAGCATGACAGGGTCGGCGGCTACACCTTC.

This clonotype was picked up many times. CDR3 amino acids: CASSQAASGTGVPQYF. The CDR3 coding sequence is TGTGCCAGCAGCCAAGCAGCTAGCGGCACCGGAGTGCCCCAGTACTTC. The V call is TRBV3-1, the J call TRBJ2-1, with TRBD2 matching over 7 bases. The better agreement between TRBJ2-5 and the DNA end casts doubt on the J call. Germline assignment: CDR1 LGHDT and CDR2 YNNKEL (reference sequence). This CDR3 region has 16 residues.

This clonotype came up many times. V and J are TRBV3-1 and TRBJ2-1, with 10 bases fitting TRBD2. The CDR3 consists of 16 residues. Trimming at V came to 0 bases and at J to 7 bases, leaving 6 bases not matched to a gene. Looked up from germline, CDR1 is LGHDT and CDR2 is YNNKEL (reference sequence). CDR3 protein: CASSQDYAAGGNEQFF. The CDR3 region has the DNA TGTGCCAGCAGCCAAGATTATGCAGCGGGGGGGAATGAGCAGTTCTTC.

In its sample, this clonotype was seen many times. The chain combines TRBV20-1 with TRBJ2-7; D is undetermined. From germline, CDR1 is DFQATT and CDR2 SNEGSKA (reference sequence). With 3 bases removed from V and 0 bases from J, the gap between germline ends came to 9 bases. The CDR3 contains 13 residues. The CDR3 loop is CSASNGPSYEQYF. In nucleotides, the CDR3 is TGCAGTGCTAGTAATGGGCCCTCCTACGAGCAGTACTTC.

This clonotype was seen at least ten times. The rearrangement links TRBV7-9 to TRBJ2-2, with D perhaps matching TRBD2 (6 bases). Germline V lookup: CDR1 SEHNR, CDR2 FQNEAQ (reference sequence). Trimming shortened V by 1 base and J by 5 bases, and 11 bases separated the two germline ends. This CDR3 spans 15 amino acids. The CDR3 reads CASSLERVETGELFF. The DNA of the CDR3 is TGTGCCAGCAGCTTAGAGCGGGTCGAAACCGGGGAGCTGTTTTTT.

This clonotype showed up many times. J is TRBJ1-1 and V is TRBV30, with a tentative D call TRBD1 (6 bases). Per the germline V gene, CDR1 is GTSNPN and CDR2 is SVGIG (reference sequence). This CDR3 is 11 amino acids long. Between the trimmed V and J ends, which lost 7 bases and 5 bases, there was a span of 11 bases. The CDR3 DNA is TGTGCCTTACAGGGACGGACTGAAGCTTTCTTT. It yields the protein CALQGRTEAFF. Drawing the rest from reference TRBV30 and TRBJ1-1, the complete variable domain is SQTIHQWPATLVQPVGSPLSLECTVEGTSNPNLYWYRQAAGRGLQLLFYSVGIGQISSEVPQNLSASRPQDRQFILSSKKLLLSDSGFYLCALQGRTEAFFGQGTRLTVV.

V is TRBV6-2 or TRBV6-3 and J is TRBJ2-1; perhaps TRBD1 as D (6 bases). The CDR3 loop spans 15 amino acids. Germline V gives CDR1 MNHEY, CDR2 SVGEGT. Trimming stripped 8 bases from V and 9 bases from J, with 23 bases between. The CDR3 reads CASGSGQGFVAEQFF. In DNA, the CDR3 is TGTGCCAGCGGCTCGGGCCAGGGGTTTGTAGCTGAGCAGTTCTTC.

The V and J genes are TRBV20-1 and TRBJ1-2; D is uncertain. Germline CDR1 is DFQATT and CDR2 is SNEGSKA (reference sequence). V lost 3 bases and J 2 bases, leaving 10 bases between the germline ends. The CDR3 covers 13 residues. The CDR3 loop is CSARKAGNYGYTF. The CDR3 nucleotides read TGCAGTGCTAGGAAGGCCGGAAACTATGGCTACACCTTC.

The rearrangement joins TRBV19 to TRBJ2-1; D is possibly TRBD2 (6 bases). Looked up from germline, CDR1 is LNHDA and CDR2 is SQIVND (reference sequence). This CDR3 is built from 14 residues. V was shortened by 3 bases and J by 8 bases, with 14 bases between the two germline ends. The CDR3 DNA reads TGTGCCAGTAGTATTTCGACTAGTGGGGATGAGCAGTTCTTC. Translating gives CASSISTSGDEQFF. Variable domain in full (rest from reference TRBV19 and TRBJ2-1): DGGITQSPKYLFRKEGQNVTLSCEQNLNHDAMYWYRQDPGQGLRLIYYSQIVNDFQKGDIAEGYSVSREKKESFPLTVTSAQKNPTAFYLCASSISTSGDEQFFGPGTRLTVL.

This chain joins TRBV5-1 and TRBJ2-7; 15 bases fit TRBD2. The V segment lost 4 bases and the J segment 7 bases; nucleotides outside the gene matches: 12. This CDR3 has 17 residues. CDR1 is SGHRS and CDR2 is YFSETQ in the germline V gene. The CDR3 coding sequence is TGCGCCAGCAGCCCGGGACTAGCGGGGGGATTCTACAATGAGCAGTACTTC. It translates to CASSPGLAGGFYNEQYF.

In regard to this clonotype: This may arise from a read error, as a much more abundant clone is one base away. The CDR3 is CAGSLSTGTYEQYF. CDR3 bases: TGTGCCGGCAGTCTATCGACAGGCACCTACGAGCAGTACTTC. The J gene is TRBJ2-7, the V gene TRBV28; tentatively, D is TRBD1 (6 bases). Per germline, CDR1 MDHEN and CDR2 SYDVKM. There are 14 residues in the CDR3.

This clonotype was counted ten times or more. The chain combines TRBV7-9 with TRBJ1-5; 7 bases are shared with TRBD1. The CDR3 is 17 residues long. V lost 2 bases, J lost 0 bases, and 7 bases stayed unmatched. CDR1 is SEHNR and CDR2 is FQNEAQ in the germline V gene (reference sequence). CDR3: CASSLNRDSTSNQPQHF. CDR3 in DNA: TGTGCCAGCAGCTTAAACCGGGACAGTACTAGCAATCAGCCCCAGCATTTT.

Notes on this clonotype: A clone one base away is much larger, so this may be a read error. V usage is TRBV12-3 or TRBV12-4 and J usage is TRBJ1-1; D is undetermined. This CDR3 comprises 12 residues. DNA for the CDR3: TGTGCCGGCAGTTTATCTAAGGCTGAAGCTTTCTTT. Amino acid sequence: CAGSLSKAEAFF.

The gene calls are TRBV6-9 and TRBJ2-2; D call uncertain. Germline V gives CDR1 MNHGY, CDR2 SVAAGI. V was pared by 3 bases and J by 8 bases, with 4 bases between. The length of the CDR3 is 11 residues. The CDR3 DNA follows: TGTGCCAGCAGTTACGTTGGGGAGCTGTTTTTT. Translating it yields CASSYVGELFF.

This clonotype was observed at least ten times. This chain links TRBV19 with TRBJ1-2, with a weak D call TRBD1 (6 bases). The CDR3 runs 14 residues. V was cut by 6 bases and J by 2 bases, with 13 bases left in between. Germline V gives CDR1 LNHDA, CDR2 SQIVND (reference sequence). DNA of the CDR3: TGTGCCAGTAGGGGAGACAGGTCAAACTATGGCTACACCTTC. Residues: CASRGDRSNYGYTF.

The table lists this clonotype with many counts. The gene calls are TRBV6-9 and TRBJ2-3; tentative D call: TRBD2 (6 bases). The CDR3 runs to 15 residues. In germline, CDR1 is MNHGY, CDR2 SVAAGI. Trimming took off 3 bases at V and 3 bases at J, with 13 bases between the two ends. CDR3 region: CASSYVGGRTDTQYF. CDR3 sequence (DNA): TGTGCCAGCAGTTACGTGGGGGGAAGAACAGATACGCAGTATTTT.

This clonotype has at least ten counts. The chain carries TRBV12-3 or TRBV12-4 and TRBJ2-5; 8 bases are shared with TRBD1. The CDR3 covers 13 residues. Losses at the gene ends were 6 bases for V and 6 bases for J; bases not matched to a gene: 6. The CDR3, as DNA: TGTGCCAGCAGCAGACAGGGGAAAAAGACCCAGTACTTC. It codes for CASSRQGKKTQYF.

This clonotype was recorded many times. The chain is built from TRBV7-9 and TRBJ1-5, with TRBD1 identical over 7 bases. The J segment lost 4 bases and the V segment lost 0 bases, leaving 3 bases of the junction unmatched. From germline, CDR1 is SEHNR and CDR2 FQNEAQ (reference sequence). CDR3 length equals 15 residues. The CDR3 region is CASSLAGGSNQPQHF. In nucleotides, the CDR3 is TGTGCCAGCAGCTTAGCAGGGGGCAGTAATCAGCCCCAGCATTTT.

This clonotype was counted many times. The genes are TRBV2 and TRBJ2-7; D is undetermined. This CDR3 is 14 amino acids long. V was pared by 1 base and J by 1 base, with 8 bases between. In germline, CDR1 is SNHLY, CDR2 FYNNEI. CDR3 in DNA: TGTGCCAGCAGTGAAGTCCGTGGGTCCTACGAGCAGTACTTC. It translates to CASSEVRGSYEQYF.

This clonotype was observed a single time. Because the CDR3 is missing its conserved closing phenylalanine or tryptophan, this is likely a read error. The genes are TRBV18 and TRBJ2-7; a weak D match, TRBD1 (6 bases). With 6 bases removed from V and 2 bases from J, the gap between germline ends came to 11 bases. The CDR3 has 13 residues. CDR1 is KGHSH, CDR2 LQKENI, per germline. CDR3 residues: CASSQGLAYEQYL. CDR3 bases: TGTGCCAGCTCCCAGGGGTTAGCCTACGAGCAGTACCTC.

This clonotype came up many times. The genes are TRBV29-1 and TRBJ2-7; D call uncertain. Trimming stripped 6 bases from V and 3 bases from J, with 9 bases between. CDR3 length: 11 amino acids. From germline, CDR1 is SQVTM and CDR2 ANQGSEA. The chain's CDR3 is CSVETHYEQYF. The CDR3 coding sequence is TGCAGCGTCGAGACACACTACGAGCAGTACTTC.

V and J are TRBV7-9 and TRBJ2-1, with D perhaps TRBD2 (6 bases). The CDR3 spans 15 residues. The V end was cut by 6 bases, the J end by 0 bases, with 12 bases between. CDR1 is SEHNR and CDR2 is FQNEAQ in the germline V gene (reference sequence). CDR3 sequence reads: CASRGGTDSYNEQFF. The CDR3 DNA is TGTGCCAGCAGAGGAGGGACGGACTCCTACAATGAGCAGTTCTTC.

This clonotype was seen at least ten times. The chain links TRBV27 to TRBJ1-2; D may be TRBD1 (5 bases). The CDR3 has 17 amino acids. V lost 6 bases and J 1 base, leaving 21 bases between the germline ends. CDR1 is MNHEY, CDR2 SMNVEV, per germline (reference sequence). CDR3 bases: TGTGCCAGCAGCCAAAACCCCGGGCAGGGTAATAACTATGGCTACACCTTC. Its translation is CASSQNPGQGNNYGYTF.

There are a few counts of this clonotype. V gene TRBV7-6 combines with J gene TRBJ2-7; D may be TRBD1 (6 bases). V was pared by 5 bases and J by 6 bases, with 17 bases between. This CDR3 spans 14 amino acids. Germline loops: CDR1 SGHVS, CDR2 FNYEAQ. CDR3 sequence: CASSRYRVFSEQYF. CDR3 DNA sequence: TGTGCCAGCAGCCGATACAGGGTTTTTAGCGAGCAGTACTTC.

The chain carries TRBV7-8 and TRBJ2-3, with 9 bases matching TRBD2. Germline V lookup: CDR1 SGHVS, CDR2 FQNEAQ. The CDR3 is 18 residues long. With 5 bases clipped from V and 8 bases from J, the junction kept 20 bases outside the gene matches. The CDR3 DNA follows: TGTGCCAGCAGCCCTACAGGGCTGGTAGCGGGGGTTCCAGGTACGCAGTATTTT. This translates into CASSPTGLVAGVPGTQYF.

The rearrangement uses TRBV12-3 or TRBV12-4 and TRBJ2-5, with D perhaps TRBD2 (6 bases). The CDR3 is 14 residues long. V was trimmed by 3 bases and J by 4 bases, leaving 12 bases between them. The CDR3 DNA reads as TGTGCCAGCAGTTTGGGCCTAGCGACAGAGACCCAGTACTTC. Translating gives CASSLGLATETQYF.

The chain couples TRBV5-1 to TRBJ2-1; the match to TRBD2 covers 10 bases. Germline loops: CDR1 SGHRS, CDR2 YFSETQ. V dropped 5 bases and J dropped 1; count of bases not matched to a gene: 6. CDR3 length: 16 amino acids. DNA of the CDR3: TGCGCCAGCAGTTCAGCGGGGGGGCAATCCTACAATGAGCAGTTCTTC. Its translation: CASSSAGGQSYNEQFF.